This is a list of T cell receptor beta chains from one sample in a study of cytomegalovirus exposure and HLA in healthy donors. Some clones are missing from TCRdb's copy, which holds only in-frame ones; the method was immunoSEQ multiplex PCR. There are some 140,000 clones in the sample; around three quarters occur only once, and approximately 4.8% lies in the top ten. The sequenced sample was PBMCs. These receptors all stem from a man aged 25-45 years in good health. Each CDR3 is given with its conserved first and last residue. The order of the fields is D gene, J gene, V gene, clone size, CDR3 DNA, CDR3 protein. D genes are given only for firm matches. Clone size appears in some rows only: once, few, many, or a class for an expanded clone.

D gene: NA
J gene: TRBJ1-2
V gene: TRBV28
clone size: NA
CDR3 DNA: TGTGCCAGCAAGGAGGATGCCTATGGCTACACCTTC
CDR3 protein: CASKEDAYGYTF

D gene: NA
J gene: TRBJ2-3
V gene: TRBV9
clone size: few
CDR3 DNA: TGTGCCAGCAACGCCGGCGGCGCGACGCCCACAGATACGCAGTATTTT
CDR3 protein: CASNAGGATPTDTQYF

D gene: TRBD2
J gene: TRBJ2-7
V gene: TRBV5-3
clone size: NA
CDR3 DNA: TGTGCCAGAAGCCATAGCGGGAGGGGGGGGAAATACGAGCAGTACTTC
CDR3 protein: CARSHSGRGGKYEQYF

D gene: TRBD1
J gene: TRBJ1-4
V gene: TRBV7-9
clone size: NA
CDR3 DNA: TGTGCCAGCAGCCAGGGACAGTCGGGTGAAAAACTGTTTTTT
CDR3 protein: CASSQGQSGEKLFF

D gene: TRBD2
J gene: TRBJ2-5
V gene: TRBV6-5
clone size: once
CDR3 DNA: TGTGCCAGCAGTCCACGACTAGCGGGAATCGTAGCCCAGTACTTC
CDR3 protein: CASSPRLAGIVAQYF

D gene: TRBD2
J gene: TRBJ2-1
V gene: TRBV5-4
clone size: NA
CDR3 DNA: TGTGCCAGCAGCTCCGGACTAGCGGGAGGGTATGGCTCCTACAATGAGCAGTTCTTC
CDR3 protein: CASSSGLAGGYGSYNEQFF

D gene: TRBD2
J gene: TRBJ2-5
V gene: TRBV5-4
clone size: few
CDR3 DNA: TGTGCCAGCAGCTTGGCCCTCTTGGGACTAGCGGCTCAAGAGACCCAGTACTTC
CDR3 protein: CASSLALLGLAAQETQYF

D gene: TRBD1
J gene: TRBJ2-1
V gene: TRBV29-1
clone size: once
CDR3 DNA: TGCAGCGTTGCCAGGGGGCAAAATGAGCAGTTCTTC
CDR3 protein: CSVARGQNEQFF

D gene: TRBD1
J gene: TRBJ2-7
V gene: TRBV10-2
clone size: NA
CDR3 DNA: TGCGCCAGCAGTGAAGTTCCCGGGACAGGGTCCTACGAGCAGTACTTC
CDR3 protein: CASSEVPGTGSYEQYF

D gene: NA
J gene: TRBJ2-7
V gene: TRBV6-5
clone size: NA
CDR3 DNA: TGTGCCAGCAGTTACGCGGCGGGGCTGTCCTACGAGCAGTACTTC
CDR3 protein: CASSYAAGLSYEQYF

D gene: TRBD2
J gene: TRBJ2-1
V gene: TRBV9
clone size: NA
CDR3 DNA: TGTGCCAGCAGCGTAAGCCAGCGGGAGGTCGGAGATGAGCAGTTCTTC
CDR3 protein: CASSVSQREVGDEQFF

D gene: NA
J gene: TRBJ2-1
V gene: TRBV2
clone size: NA
CDR3 DNA: TGTGCCAGCAGGCGGGACGATAGGGAGCAGTTCTTC
CDR3 protein: CASRRDDREQFF

D gene: TRBD2
J gene: TRBJ2-1
V gene: TRBV4-2
clone size: NA
CDR3 DNA: TGTGCCAGCAGCCAAGTGGGACTAGGATCCGGGGCAAGCTCCTACAATGAGCAGTTCTTC
CDR3 protein: CASSQVGLGSGASSYNEQFF

D gene: NA
J gene: TRBJ2-7
V gene: TRBV2
clone size: NA
CDR3 DNA: TGTGCCAGCAGAGGGGATCCCTACGAGCAGTACTTC
CDR3 protein: CASRGDPYEQYF

D gene: TRBD1
J gene: TRBJ1-1
V gene: TRBV7-9
clone size: NA
CDR3 DNA: TGTGCCAGCAGCTTAGCAGGGGGCAACACTGAAGCTTTCTTT
CDR3 protein: CASSLAGGNTEAFF

D gene: TRBD2
J gene: TRBJ2-7
V gene: TRBV9
clone size: NA
CDR3 DNA: TGTGCCAGCAGCGTGGAAGCGGGAGGTCGGTACGAGCAGTACTTC
CDR3 protein: CASSVEAGGRYEQYF

D gene: NA
J gene: TRBJ2-7
V gene: TRBV6-5
clone size: NA
CDR3 DNA: TGTGCCAGCAGTCCGACAGGAGTAAGCTACGAGCAGTACTTC
CDR3 protein: CASSPTGVSYEQYF

D gene: NA
J gene: TRBJ2-1
V gene: TRBV7-3
clone size: NA
CDR3 DNA: TGTGCCAGCAGCCCCGGGACGGGACTGTTCTTC
CDR3 protein: CASSPGTGLFF

D gene: TRBD2
J gene: TRBJ2-1
V gene: TRBV28
clone size: NA
CDR3 DNA: TGTGCCAGCACCCTGGGGGGGGGAAGCTCCTACAATGAGCAGTTCTTC
CDR3 protein: CASTLGGGSSYNEQFF

D gene: TRBD1
J gene: TRBJ2-7
V gene: TRBV7-8
clone size: NA
CDR3 DNA: TGTGCCAGCAGCTCAGACGGGACAGATAGTTACGAGCAGTACTTC
CDR3 protein: CASSSDGTDSYEQYF

D gene: NA
J gene: TRBJ1-1
V gene: TRBV6-4
clone size: NA
CDR3 DNA: TGTGCCAGCAGTGACTATATGAACACTGAAGCTTTCTTT
CDR3 protein: CASSDYMNTEAFF

D gene: NA
J gene: TRBJ1-2
V gene: TRBV15
clone size: NA
CDR3 DNA: TGTGCCACCAGCAGCAGCCCGGGTGGTCTTGGCTACACCTTC
CDR3 protein: CATSSSPGGLGYTF

D gene: TRBD2
J gene: TRBJ2-5
V gene: TRBV7-8
clone size: once
CDR3 DNA: TGTGCCAGCAGCTTATGGGGGGGCCAAGAGACCCAGTACTTC
CDR3 protein: CASSLWGGQETQYF

D gene: TRBD1
J gene: TRBJ1-5
V gene: TRBV30
clone size: NA
CDR3 DNA: TGTGCCTGGAGTCTATCCGGGACAGGGAAACCCCAGCATTTT
CDR3 protein: CAWSLSGTGKPQHF

D gene: TRBD1
J gene: TRBJ1-4
V gene: TRBV9
clone size: NA
CDR3 DNA: TGTGCCAGCAGCGCAACGACAGGGAAAGGCGAAAAACTGTTTTTT
CDR3 protein: CASSATTGKGEKLFF

D gene: NA
J gene: TRBJ1-4
V gene: TRBV4-1
clone size: few
CDR3 DNA: TGCGCCAGCCGAGGCTTAGTAACTAATGAAAAACTGTTTTTT
CDR3 protein: CASRGLVTNEKLFF

D gene: NA
J gene: TRBJ2-5
V gene: TRBV2
clone size: once
CDR3 DNA: TGTGCCAGCTCTGAGGCGGTGGGGGGGACCCAGTACTTC
CDR3 protein: CASSEAVGGTQYF

D gene: NA
J gene: TRBJ1-4
V gene: TRBV6-1
clone size: few
CDR3 DNA: TGTGCCAGCAGTGATTGGCAGGGGAATGAAAAACTGTTTTTT
CDR3 protein: CASSDWQGNEKLFF

D gene: NA
J gene: TRBJ1-1
V gene: TRBV11-3
clone size: NA
CDR3 DNA: TGTGCCAGCAGCCCGAACTGGAACACTGAAGCTTTCTTT
CDR3 protein: CASSPNWNTEAFF

D gene: NA
J gene: TRBJ1-6
V gene: TRBV30
clone size: NA
CDR3 DNA: TGTGCCCGGGTCGCAGGGGCTTCACCCCTCCACTTT
CDR3 protein: CARVAGASPLHF

D gene: NA
J gene: TRBJ2-5
V gene: TRBV7-6
clone size: few
CDR3 DNA: TGTGCCAGCAGCCCCCAGGGGACCCAGTACTTC
CDR3 protein: CASSPQGTQYF

D gene: NA
J gene: TRBJ2-7
V gene: TRBV30
clone size: NA
CDR3 DNA: TGTGCCTGGAGTATTAATAGCGGATCATACGAGCAGTACTTC
CDR3 protein: CAWSINSGSYEQYF

D gene: TRBD2
J gene: TRBJ2-2
V gene: TRBV5-1
clone size: few
CDR3 DNA: TGCGCCAGCTCTCGGACTAGCGGACCCGCCACCGGGGAGCTGTTTTTT
CDR3 protein: CASSRTSGPATGELFF